This T cell receptor (beta chain) was documented in a study of T cell responses to AZD1222 COVID-19 vaccine. Overall study results and limits: The repertoires were collected only after the peak T cell response. Only a handful of AZD1222 recipients, several in all, had baseline seropositivity.

The germline V gene has CDR1 SGHRS and CDR2 YFSETQ. V lost 3 bases and J lost 2; bases outside the gene matches: 11. The CDR3 contains 16 residues. Measured with immunoSEQ multiplex PCR; TCRdb has only the in-frame clones, and not every one. The sample has around 130,000 clones, roughly 92% seen once; the top ten hold 0.85% to 1.3%. Comments on this clone: Its antigen is undetermined.

The sample here was peripheral blood, taken 28 days after the second AZD1222 dose. This receptor was taken from an adult who received the AZD1222 COVID-19 vaccine. This rearrangement joins TRBV5-1 to TRBJ2-7, with 7 positions matching TRBD1. CDR3 in DNA: TGCGCCAGCAGCTCGCGTAAAACAGGGGTGGCCTACGAGCAGTACTTC. Residues: CASSSRKTGVAYEQYF.